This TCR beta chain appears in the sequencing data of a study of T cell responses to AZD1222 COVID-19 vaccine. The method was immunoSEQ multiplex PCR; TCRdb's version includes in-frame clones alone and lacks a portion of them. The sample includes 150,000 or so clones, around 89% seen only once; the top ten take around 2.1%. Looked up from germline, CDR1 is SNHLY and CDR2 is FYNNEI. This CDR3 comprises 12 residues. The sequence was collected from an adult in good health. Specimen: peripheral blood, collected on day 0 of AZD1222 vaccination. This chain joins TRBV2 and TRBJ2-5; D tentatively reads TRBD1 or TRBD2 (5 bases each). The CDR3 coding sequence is TGTGCGGCCGGGGCTATGAGAGAGACCCAGTACTTC. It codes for CAAGAMRETQYF.